This section outlines one TCR beta chain sequence together with its context. The assay was immunoSEQ multiplex PCR, and TCRdb's table has in-frame clones only and misses some. The repertoire holds 150,000 or so clones, less than 90% seen once, with 5.8% in the top ten. The sample is drawn from a study of blood T cell repertoires in COVID-19. V dropped 6 bases and J dropped 5; count of bases not matched to a gene: 5. Germline assignment: CDR1 SGHRS and CDR2 YFSETQ. The CDR3 length is 14 residues. Participants were aged roughly 18 to 89 years from approximately 25 US areas. Participants in the exposed group had met a COVID-19 case in the 2 weeks before joining the study.

The chain couples TRBV5-1 to TRBJ2-5; TRBD1 agrees at 12 bases. Sample: PBMCs or T cells enriched from blood (not recorded which). The sequence came from a woman aged 45 to 65 who had been exposed to COVID-19. The chain's CDR3 is CASTTGTGGETQYF. CDR3 nucleotide sequence: TGCGCCAGCACAACCGGGACAGGGGGCGAGACCCAGTACTTC.